This T cell receptor beta chain was retrieved from a study of vaccination and CD4 T cells after COVID-19. Treatment noted: roughly 10-day PBMC culture with coronavirus spike peptide pools or control peptides (ViraFEST assay). Pre-COVID-19 pandemic sampling (2011-2018) yielded the unexposed donor's CD4+ T cells. Germline loops: CDR1 MDHEN, CDR2 SYDVKM. The CDR3 covers 15 residues. Trimming removed 7 bases at V and 0 bases at J, with 16 bases between. On this clonotype itself: The antigen is not known.

Cultured CD4+ T cell DNA was sequenced using the Oncomine TCR Beta short-read assay. One entry per CDR3 protein results from TCRdb running MiXCR on the PCR reads. The sample carries around 6,100 distinct CDR3 sequences, around 50% recorded once. The sequence came from a human donor in good health. Sequenced sample: CD4+ T cells from blood, cultured in vitro. V usage is TRBV28 and J usage is TRBJ2-7; D possibly corresponds to TRBD2 (6 bases). CDR3 amino acids: CASTPLRETSYEQYF. The CDR3 DNA reads TGTGCCAGCACTCCTCTCCGGGAGACCTCCTACGAGCAGTACTTC.